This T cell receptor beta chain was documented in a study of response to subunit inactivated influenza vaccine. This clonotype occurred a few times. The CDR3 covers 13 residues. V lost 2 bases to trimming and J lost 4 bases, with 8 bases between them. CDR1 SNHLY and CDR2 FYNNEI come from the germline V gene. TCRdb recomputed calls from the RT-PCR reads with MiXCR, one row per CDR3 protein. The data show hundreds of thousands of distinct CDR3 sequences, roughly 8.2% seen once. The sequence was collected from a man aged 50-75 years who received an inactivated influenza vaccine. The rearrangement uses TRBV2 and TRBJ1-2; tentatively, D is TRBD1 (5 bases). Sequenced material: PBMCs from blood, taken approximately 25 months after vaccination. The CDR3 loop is CASSEPGTYGYTF. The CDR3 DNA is TGTGCCAGCAGTGAACCAGGGACCTATGGCTACACCTTC.